The table lists the clone carrying this T cell receptor (beta chain) with a few counts. There are 16 residues in the CDR3. V lost 1 base, J lost 2 bases, and 15 bases lay in between. The germline V gene has CDR1 LGHDT and CDR2 YNNKEL (reference sequence). This record comes from a study of blood T cell repertoires in COVID-19. Sequencing was performed with immunoSEQ multiplex PCR; in TCRdb, only in-frame clones are kept and a portion is missing. This repertoire shows about 290,000 clones, around four fifths found once; its top ten account for about 4%. The V call is TRBV3-1 (or the pseudogene TRBV3-2), the J call TRBJ2-7; D perhaps matches TRBD2 (6 bases). This receptor was taken from a woman aged 45-60 years with active or convalescent COVID-19. The sample comprised peripheral blood. CDR3 nucleotide sequence: TGTGCCAGCAGCCAAGCAATGAGCGGGCACGCCTACGAGCAGTACTTC. Translation gives CASSQAMSGHAYEQYF.